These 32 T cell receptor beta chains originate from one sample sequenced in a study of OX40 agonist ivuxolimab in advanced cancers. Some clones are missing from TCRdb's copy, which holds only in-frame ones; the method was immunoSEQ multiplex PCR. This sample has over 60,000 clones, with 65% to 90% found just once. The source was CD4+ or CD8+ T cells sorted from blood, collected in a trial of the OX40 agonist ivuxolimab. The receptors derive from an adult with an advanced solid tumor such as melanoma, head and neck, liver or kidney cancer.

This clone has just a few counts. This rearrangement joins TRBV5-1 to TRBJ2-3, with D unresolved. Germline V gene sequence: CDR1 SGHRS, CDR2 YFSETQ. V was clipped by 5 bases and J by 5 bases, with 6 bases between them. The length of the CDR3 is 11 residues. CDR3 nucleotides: TGCGCCAGCAGTCGCGGAGATACGCAGTATTTT. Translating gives CASSRGDTQYF.

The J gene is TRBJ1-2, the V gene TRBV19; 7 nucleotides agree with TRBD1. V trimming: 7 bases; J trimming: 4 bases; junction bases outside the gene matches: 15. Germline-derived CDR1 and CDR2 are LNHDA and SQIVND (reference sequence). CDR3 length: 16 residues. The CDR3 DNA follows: TGTGCCAGTACGTTCGGGGTTGCAGGGGGATCCTATGGCTACACCTTC. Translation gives CASTFGVAGGSYGYTF.

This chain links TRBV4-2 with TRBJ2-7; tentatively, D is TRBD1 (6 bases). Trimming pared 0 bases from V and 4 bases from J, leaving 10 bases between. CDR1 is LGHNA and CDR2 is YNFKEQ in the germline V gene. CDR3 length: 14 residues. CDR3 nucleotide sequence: TGTGCCAGCAGCCAAGATAGGGGGACATACGAGCAGTACTTC. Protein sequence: CASSQDRGTYEQYF.

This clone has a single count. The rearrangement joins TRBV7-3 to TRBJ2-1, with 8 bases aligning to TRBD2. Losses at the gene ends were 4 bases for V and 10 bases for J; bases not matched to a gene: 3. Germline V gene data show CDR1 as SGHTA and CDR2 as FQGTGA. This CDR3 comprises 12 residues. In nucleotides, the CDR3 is TGTGCCAGCAGCTCCCGCGGGGGGGAGCAGTTCTTC. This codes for CASSSRGGEQFF. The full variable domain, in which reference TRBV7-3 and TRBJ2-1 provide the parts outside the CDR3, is GAGVSQTPSNKVTEKGKYVELRCDPISGHTALYWYRQSLGQGPEFLIYFQGTGAADDSGLPNDRFFAVRPEGSVSTLKIQRTERGDSAVYLCASSSRGGEQFFGPGTRLTVL.

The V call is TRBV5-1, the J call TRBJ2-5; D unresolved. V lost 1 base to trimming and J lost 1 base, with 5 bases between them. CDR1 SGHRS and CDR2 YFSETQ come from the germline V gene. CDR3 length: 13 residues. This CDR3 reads CASSLFTQETQYF. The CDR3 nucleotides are TGCGCCAGCAGCTTGTTCACCCAAGAGACCCAGTACTTC.

CDR3 residues: CASRPTGKVDGYTF. The CDR3 nucleotides read TGTGCCAGTAGGCCGACAGGCAAGGTCGATGGCTACACCTTC. The rearrangement uses TRBV19 and TRBJ1-2; D possibly corresponds to TRBD1 (6 bases). There are 14 residues in the CDR3. Between the trimmed V and J ends, which lost 6 bases and 6 bases, there was a span of 17 bases. The germline CDR1 and CDR2 sequences are LNHDA and SQIVND (reference sequence). Variable domain in full (rest from reference TRBV19 and TRBJ1-2): DGGITQSPKYLFRKEGQNVTLSCEQNLNHDAMYWYRQDPGQGLRLIYYSQIVNDFQKGDIAEGYSVSREKKESFPLTVTSAQKNPTAFYLCASRPTGKVDGYTFGSGTRLTVV.

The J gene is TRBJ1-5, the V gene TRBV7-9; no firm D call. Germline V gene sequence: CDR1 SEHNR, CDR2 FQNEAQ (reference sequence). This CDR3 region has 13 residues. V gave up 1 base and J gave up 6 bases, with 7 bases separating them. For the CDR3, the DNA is TGTGCCAGCAGCTTAGAAGGACCTCAGCCCCAGCATTTT. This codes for CASSLEGPQPQHF. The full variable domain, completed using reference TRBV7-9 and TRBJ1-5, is DTGVSQNPRHKITKRGQNVTFRCDPISEHNRLYWYRQTLGQGPEFLTYFQNEAQLEKSRLLSDRFSAERPKGSFSTLEIQRTEQGDSAMYLCASSLEGPQPQHFGDGTRLSIL.

For the CDR3, the DNA is TGTGCCAGCAGCTTATCGGAGGGGACGGGCAATCAGCCCCAGCATTTT. Translation gives CASSLSEGTGNQPQHF. This chain connects TRBV7-3 to TRBJ1-5; maybe TRBD1 (5 bases). Germline V gives CDR1 SGHTA, CDR2 FQGTGA. The V gene lost 2 bases and the J gene lost 2 bases, with 13 bases spanning the gap. The CDR3 extends over 16 amino acids.

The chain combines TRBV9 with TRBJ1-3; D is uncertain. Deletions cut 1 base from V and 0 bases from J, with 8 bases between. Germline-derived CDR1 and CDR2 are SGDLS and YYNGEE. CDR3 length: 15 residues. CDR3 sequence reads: CASSVQAYSGNTIYF. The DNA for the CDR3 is TGTGCCAGCAGCGTACAGGCTTACTCTGGAAACACCATATATTTT.

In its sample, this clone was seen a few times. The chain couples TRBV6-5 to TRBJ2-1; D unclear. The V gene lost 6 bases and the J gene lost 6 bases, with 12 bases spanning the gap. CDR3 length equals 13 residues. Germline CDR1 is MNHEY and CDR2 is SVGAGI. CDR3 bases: TGTGCCAGCAGACGACCTAGTTCCAATGAGCAGTTCTTC. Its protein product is CASRRPSSNEQFF.

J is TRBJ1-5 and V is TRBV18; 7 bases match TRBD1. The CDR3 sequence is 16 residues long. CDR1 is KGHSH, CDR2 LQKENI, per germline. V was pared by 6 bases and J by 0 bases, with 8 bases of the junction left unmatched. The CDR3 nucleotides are TGTGCCAGCTCTCCGGGACAGCGGATTAGCAATCAGCCCCAGCATTTT. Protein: CASSPGQRISNQPQHF. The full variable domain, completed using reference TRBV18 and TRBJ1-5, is NAGVMQNPRHLVRRRGQEARLRCSPMKGHSHVYWYRQLPEEGLKFMVYLQKENIIDESGMPKERFSAEFPKEGPSILRIQQVVRGDSAAYFCASSPGQRISNQPQHFGDGTRLSIL.

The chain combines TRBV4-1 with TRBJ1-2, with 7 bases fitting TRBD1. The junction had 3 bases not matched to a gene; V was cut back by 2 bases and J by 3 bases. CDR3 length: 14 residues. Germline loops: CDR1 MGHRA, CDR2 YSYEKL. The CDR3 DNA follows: TGCGCCAGCAGCCAATATGACAGGGACTATGGCTACACCTTC. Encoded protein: CASSQYDRDYGYTF.

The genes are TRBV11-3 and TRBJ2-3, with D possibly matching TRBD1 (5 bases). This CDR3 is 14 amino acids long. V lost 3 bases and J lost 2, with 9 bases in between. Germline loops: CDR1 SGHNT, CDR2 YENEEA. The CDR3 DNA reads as TGTGCCAGCAGCTTGGGGCCAGTCACAGATACGCAGTATTTT. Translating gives CASSLGPVTDTQYF.

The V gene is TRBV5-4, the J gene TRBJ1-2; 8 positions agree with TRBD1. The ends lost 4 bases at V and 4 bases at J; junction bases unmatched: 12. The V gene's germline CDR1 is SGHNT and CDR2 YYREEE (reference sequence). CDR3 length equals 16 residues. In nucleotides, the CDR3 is TGTGCCAGCAGCGCGCCTAGGGGACAGGTTACCTATGGCTACACCTTC. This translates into CASSAPRGQVTYGYTF.

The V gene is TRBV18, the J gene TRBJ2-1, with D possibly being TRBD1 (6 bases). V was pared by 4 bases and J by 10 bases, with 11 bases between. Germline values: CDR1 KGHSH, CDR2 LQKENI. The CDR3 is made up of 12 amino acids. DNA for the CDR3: TGTGCCAGCTCACAGGGGGATAGGGAGCAGTTCTTC. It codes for CASSQGDREQFF.

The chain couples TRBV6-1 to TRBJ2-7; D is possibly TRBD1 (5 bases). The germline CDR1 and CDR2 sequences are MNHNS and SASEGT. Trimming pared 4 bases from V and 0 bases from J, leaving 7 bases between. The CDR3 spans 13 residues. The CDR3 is CASSGDSSYEQYF. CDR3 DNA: TGTGCCAGCAGTGGAGACAGCTCCTACGAGCAGTACTTC.

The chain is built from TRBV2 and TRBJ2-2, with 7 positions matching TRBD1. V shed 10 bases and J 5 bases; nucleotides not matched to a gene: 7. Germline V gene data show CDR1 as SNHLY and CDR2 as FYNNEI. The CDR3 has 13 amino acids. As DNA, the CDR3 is TGTGCCATACAGGGGTTTACGACCGGGGAGCTGTTTTTT. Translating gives CAIQGFTTGELFF.

This chain's CDR3 is CASRFGVPGNTNEKLFF. CDR3 in DNA: TGTGCCAGCCGTTTTGGGGTCCCAGGGAATACTAATGAAAAACTGTTTTTT. The chain carries TRBV11-2 and TRBJ1-4, with D maybe TRBD1 (5 bases). V shed 8 bases and J shed 2 bases, with 21 bases lying between them. In germline, CDR1 is SGHAT, CDR2 FQNNGV. This CDR3 has 17 amino acids.

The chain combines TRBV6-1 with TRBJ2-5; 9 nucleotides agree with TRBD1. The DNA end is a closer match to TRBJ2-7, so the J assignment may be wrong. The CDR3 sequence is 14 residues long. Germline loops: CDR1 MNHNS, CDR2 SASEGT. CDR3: CASSDRQGVHEQYF. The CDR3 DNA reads TGTGCCAGCAGTGATAGACAGGGGGTTCACGAGCAGTACTTC.

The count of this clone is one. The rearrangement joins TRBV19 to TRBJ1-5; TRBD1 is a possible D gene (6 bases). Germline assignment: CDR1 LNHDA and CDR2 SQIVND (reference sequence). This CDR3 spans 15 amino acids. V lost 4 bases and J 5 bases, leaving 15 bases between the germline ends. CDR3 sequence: CASSRRGGTDQPQHF. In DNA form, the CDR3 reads TGTGCCAGTAGTAGGAGAGGGGGAACCGATCAGCCCCAGCATTTT.

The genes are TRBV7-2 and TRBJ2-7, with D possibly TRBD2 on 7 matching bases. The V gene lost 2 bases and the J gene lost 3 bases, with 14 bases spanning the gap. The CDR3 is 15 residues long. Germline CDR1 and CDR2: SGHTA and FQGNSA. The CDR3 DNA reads TGTGCCAGCAGCTTACGGCGGGGGCGCAACTACGAGCAGTACTTC. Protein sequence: CASSLRRGRNYEQYF.

The CDR3 spells CASSSIHRGRHEKLFF. The CDR3 bases are TGTGCCAGCAGCTCTATTCACAGGGGGCGACATGAAAAACTGTTTTTT. V gene TRBV5-5 combines with J gene TRBJ1-4, with TRBD1 matching over 9 bases. V gave up 3 bases and J gave up 6 bases; unmatched junction bases: 9. CDR1 and CDR2 (germline): SGHKS, YYEKEE (reference sequence). CDR3 length: 16 residues.

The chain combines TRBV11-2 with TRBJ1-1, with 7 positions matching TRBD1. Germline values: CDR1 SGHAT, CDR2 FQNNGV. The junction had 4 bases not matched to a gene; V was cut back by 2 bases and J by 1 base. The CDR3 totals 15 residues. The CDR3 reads CASSLPGGGNTEAFF. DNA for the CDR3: TGTGCCAGCAGCTTACCAGGGGGTGGGAACACTGAAGCTTTCTTT.

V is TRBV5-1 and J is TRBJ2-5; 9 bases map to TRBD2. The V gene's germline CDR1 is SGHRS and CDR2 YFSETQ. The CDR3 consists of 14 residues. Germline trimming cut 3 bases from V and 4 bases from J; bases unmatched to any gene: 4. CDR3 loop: CASSSQTSGETQYF. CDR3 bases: TGCGCCAGCAGCTCCCAGACTAGCGGAGAGACCCAGTACTTC.

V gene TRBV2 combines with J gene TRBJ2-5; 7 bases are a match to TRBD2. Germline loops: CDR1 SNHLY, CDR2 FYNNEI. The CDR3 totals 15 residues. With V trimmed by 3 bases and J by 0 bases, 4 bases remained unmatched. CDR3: CASSEFGGYQETQYF. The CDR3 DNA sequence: TGTGCCAGCAGTGAGTTCGGGGGGTACCAAGAGACCCAGTACTTC.

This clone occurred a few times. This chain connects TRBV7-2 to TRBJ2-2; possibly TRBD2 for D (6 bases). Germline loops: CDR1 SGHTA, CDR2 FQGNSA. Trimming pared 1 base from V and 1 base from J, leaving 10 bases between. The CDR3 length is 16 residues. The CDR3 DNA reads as TGTGCCAGCAGCTTAGTTGCGGGAATGAACACCGGGGAGCTGTTTTTT. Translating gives CASSLVAGMNTGELFF.

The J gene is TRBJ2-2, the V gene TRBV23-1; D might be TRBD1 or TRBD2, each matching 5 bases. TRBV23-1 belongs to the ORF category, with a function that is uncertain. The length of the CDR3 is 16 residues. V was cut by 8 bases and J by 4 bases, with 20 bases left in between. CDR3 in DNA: TGCGCCAGCCGGCCCGTCAGGGAGTCGGGCACCGGGGAGCTGTTTTTT. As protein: CASRPVRESGTGELFF.

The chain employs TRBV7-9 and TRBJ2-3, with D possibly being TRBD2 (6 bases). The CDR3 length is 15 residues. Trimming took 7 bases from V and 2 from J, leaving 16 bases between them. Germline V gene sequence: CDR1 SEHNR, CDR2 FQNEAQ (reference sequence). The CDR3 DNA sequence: TGTGCCAGCACCTCCGGGGGTTTACTCACAGATACGCAGTATTTT. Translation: CASTSGGLLTDTQYF.

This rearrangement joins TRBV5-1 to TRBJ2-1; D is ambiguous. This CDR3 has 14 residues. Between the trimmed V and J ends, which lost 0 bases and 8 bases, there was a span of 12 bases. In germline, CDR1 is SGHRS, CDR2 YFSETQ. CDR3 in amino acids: CASSLGSPRDEQFF. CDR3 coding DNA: TGCGCCAGCAGCTTGGGGTCGCCACGGGATGAGCAGTTCTTC.

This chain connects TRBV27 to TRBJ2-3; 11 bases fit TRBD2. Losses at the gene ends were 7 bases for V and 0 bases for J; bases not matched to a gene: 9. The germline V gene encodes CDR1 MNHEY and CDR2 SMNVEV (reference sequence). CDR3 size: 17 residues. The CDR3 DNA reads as TGTGCCAGCACCTATAGGGGACTAGCGGTTAGCACAGATACGCAGTATTTT. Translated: CASTYRGLAVSTDTQYF.

This CDR3 reads CASGDGGLNYGYTF. CDR3 DNA sequence: TGTGCCAGCGGGGATGGTGGGCTGAACTATGGCTACACCTTC. The chain is built from TRBV7-6 and TRBJ1-2, with D uncertain. V was trimmed by 8 bases and J by 2 bases, leaving 15 bases between them. Germline values: CDR1 SGHVS, CDR2 FNYEAQ. This CDR3 has 14 residues.

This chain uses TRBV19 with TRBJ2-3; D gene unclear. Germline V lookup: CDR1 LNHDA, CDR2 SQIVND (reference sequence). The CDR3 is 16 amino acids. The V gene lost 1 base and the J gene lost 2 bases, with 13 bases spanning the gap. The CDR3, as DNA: TGTGCCAGTAGTATAGTGGGGAATCCCGTCACAGATACGCAGTATTTT. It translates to CASSIVGNPVTDTQYF.